This TCR beta chain stems from a study of human T cells and chemical hapten exposure. On this clonotype itself: A junction boundary mismatches the germline segment, possibly from a read error.

Unfractionated whole blood yielded total RNA. During construction of the library, unique molecular identifiers were attached to individual cDNA molecules for quantitative, reproducible TCR counting. Per the study methods: TCR counts had a median of about 99,000 per sample and spanned about 23,224 to 750,000. MiXCR, applied by TCRdb to the 5' RACE reads, yields one record per CDR3 protein. Here the V and J calls rest on TCRdb's processing, not on the authors' analysis. Among approximately 110,000 distinct CDR3 sequences listed, roughly 19% were seen once. The CDR3 contains 13 residues. Germline V gene sequence: CDR1 KGHDR, CDR2 SFDVKD.

The J gene is TRBJ1-2, the V gene TRBV24-1; D is unclear. This clonotype originated in a human donor in good health. DNA for the CDR3: TGTGCCACCAGTGAAGGAAGGAACTATGGCGACACCTTC. It yields the protein CATSEGRNYGDTF.